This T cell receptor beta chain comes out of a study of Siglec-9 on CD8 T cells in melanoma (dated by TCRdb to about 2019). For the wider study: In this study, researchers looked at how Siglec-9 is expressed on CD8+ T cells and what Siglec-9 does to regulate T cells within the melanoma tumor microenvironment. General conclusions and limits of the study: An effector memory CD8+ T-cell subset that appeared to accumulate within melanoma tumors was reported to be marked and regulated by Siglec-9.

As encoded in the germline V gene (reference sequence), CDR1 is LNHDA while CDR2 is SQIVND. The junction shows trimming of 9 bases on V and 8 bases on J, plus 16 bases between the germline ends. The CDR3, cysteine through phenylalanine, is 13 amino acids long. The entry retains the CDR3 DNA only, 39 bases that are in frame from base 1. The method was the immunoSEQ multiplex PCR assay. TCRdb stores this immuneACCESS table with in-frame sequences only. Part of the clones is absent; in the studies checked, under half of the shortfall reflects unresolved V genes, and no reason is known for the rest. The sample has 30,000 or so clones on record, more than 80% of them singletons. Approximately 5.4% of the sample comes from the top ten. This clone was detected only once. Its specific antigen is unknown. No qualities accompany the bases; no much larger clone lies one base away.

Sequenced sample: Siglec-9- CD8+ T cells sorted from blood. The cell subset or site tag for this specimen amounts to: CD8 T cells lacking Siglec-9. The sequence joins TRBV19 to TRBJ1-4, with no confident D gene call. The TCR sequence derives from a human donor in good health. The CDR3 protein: CASGRGSEEKLFF. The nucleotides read TGTGCCAGCGGTCGAGGGTCGGAAGAAAAACTGTTTTTT.